These 12 T cell receptor beta chains originate from one sample sequenced in a study of blood T cell repertoires in COVID-19. Profiling relied on immunoSEQ multiplex PCR, and the TCRdb table lists in-frame clones only, not all of them. This sample has around 25,000 clones, with approximately 89% found just once. Sequencing was done on a sample of peripheral blood. Receptors were obtained from a human donor in a cohort sampled during active COVID-19.

The table lists this clone with a count of one. CDR3 residues: CASSLDRGFSYEQYF. The CDR3, as DNA: TGCGCCAGCAGCTTGGACAGGGGCTTCTCCTACGAGCAGTACTTC. The rearrangement uses TRBV5-1 and TRBJ2-7; TRBD1 agrees at 7 bases. Germline CDR1 and CDR2: SGHRS and YFSETQ. This CDR3 spans 15 amino acids. Trimming removed 0 bases from V and 0 bases from J; junction bases left unmatched: 3. The whole variable domain, remainder taken from reference TRBV5-1 and TRBJ2-7, is KAGVTQTPRYLIKTRGQQVTLSCSPISGHRSVSWYQQTPGQGLQFLFEYFSETQRNKGNFPGRFSGRQFSNSRSEMNVSTLELGDSALYLCASSLDRGFSYEQYFGPGTRLTVT.

The rearrangement uses TRBV12-3 or TRBV12-4 and TRBJ2-5, with TRBD2 as a possible D gene (5 bases). The length of the CDR3 is 13 residues. V lost 3 bases, J lost 3 bases, and 8 bases lay in between. In DNA form, the CDR3 reads TGTGCCAGCAGTTTGGACTTAAAAGAGACCCAGTACTTC. It codes for CASSLDLKETQYF.

The rearrangement uses TRBV7-2 and TRBJ2-5; TRBD2 aligns across 16 bases. The CDR3 sequence is 17 residues long. Germline trimming cut 5 bases from V and 5 bases from J; bases unmatched to any gene: 8. Germline CDR1 is SGHTA and CDR2 is FQGNSA. The CDR3 nucleotides are TGTGCCAGCAGCACGGGACTAGCGGGGGGGACGGTCGAGACCCAGTACTTC. Its protein is CASSTGLAGGTVETQYF.

This chain uses TRBV30 with TRBJ1-6; D unclear. The CDR3 spans 15 residues. Trimming pared 1 base from V and 4 bases from J, leaving 11 bases between. Looked up from germline, CDR1 is GTSNPN and CDR2 is SVGIG (reference sequence). CDR3 coding DNA: TGTGCCTGGAGTGGGGTGGGAGGATATAATTCACCCCTCCACTTT. This translates into CAWSGVGGYNSPLHF.

This rearrangement joins TRBV28 to TRBJ2-3; 7 bases map to TRBD1. CDR3 length equals 15 residues. Trimming removed 5 bases from V and 3 bases from J; junction bases left unmatched: 8. CDR1 is MDHEN and CDR2 is SYDVKM in the germline V gene. CDR3 in DNA: TGTGCCAGCAGTAACGACAGGGCAGAGACAGATACGCAGTATTTT. It translates to CASSNDRAETDTQYF.

This chain connects TRBV11-2 to TRBJ1-6; the D is unclear. V lost 5 bases and J lost 11, with 13 bases in between. The CDR3 totals 13 residues. Germline CDR1 reads SGHAT; CDR2 reads FQNNGV. As DNA, the CDR3 is TGTGCCAGCAGCCCCCAACAGACAACACCCCTCCACTTT. This translates into CASSPQQTTPLHF. Drawing the rest from reference TRBV11-2 and TRBJ1-6, the complete variable domain is EAGVAQSPRYKIIEKRQSVAFWCNPISGHATLYWYQQILGQGPKLLIQFQNNGVVDDSQLPKDRFSAERLKGVDSTLKIQPAKLEDSAVYLCASSPQQTTPLHFGNGTRLTVT.

This clone was seen a handful of times. The rearrangement links TRBV5-6 to TRBJ1-1, with D tentatively TRBD1 (5 bases). The CDR3 runs to 17 residues. V was trimmed by 0 bases and J by 5 bases, leaving 20 bases between them. Germline V gene sequence: CDR1 SGHDT, CDR2 YYEEEE. CDR3 in DNA: TGTGCCAGCAGCTTGGAGTGGAACCAGGGTATCGGGACTGAAGCTTTCTTT. It is translated as CASSLEWNQGIGTEAFF.

CDR3 amino acids: CASSLGRGKETQYF. In DNA form, the CDR3 reads TGCGCCAGCAGCTTGGGCAGGGGAAAAGAGACCCAGTACTTC. The chain recombines TRBV5-1 with TRBJ2-5; weak D call: TRBD1 (6 bases). There are 14 residues in the CDR3. Germline CDR1 SGHRS, CDR2 YFSETQ. Trimming took 0 bases from V and 3 from J, leaving 9 bases between them.

This clone showed up just once. The gene calls are TRBV3-1 (or the pseudogene TRBV3-2) and TRBJ2-1; tentatively, D is TRBD2 (7 bases). Germline CDR1 is LGHDT and CDR2 is YNNKEL (reference sequence). Trimming cost V 1 base and J 14 bases, with 12 bases left between them. There are 12 residues in the CDR3. CDR3 in amino acids: CASSQGGGAEFF. CDR3 DNA: TGTGCCAGCAGCCAAGGAGGGGGGGCCGAGTTCTTC.

The chain combines TRBV5-5 with TRBJ1-1, with a tentative D call TRBD1 (5 bases). The CDR3 has 16 residues. V dropped 4 bases and J dropped 2 bases, with 18 bases sitting between them. Germline lookup yields CDR1 SGHKS and CDR2 YYEKEE (reference sequence). For the CDR3, the DNA is TGTGCCAGCAGCCCCGCGGAGGGGCGGGGAAACACTGAAGCTTTCTTT. Its translation: CASSPAEGRGNTEAFF. Variable domain in full (rest from reference TRBV5-5 and TRBJ1-1): DAGVTQSPTHLIKTRGQQVTLRCSPISGHKSVSWYQQVLGQGPQFIFQYYEKEERGRGNFPDRFSARQFPNYSSELNVNALLLGDSALYLCASSPAEGRGNTEAFFGQGTRLTVV.

The V call is TRBV6-1, the J call TRBJ1-1; D gene uncertain. The CDR3 length is 14 residues. CDR1 is MNHNS and CDR2 is SASEGT in the germline V gene. Trimming shortened V by 0 bases and J by 5 bases, and 10 bases separated the two germline ends. The DNA for the CDR3 is TGTGCCAGCAGTGAAGCGCTGAGAGGGACTGAAGCTTTCTTT. Its translation is CASSEALRGTEAFF.

The DNA of the CDR3 is TGTGCCAGCAGTTCCCCTAGGCGGGACGACGAGACCCAGTACTTC. Its translation: CASSSPRRDDETQYF. The rearrangement links TRBV6-5 to TRBJ2-5, with D possibly TRBD2 on 6 matching bases. CDR1 is MNHEY and CDR2 is SVGAGI in the germline V gene. V gave up 4 bases and J gave up 5 bases, with 17 bases separating them. The CDR3 has 15 amino acids.